This T cell receptor beta chain appears in the sequencing data of a study of T-cell memory formation after mild COVID-19. As for the study in general: Most TCR clusters belonged to a single donor.

One entry per CDR3 protein, called by TCRdb with MiXCR from the 5' RACE reads. The sample holds under 550,000 distinct CDR3 sequences, about 20% seen once. In this sample, this clonotype turned up a few times. The TCR was taken from an adult woman who had mild COVID-19 (a few samples of this study predate the infection). Cell type and time point are not known. The sequencing sample was made of PBMCs or a T cell subset sorted from them (not recorded which).

The CDR3 DNA reads as TGCGCCAGCAGCTTGGTGGGGCAGGGCCGCGAGCAGTACTTC. Its protein is CASSLVGQGREQYF. The V gene is TRBV5-1, the J gene TRBJ2-7, with D perhaps TRBD1 (5 bases). Germline CDR1 reads SGHRS; CDR2 reads YFSETQ. The CDR3 spans 14 residues. The germline V and J ends were trimmed by 0 bases and 6 bases, with 13 bases remaining between them. The entire variable domain, with the rest obtained from reference TRBV5-1 and TRBJ2-7, is as follows: KAGVTQTPRYLIKTRGQQVTLSCSPISGHRSVSWYQQTPGQGLQFLFEYFSETQRNKGNFPGRFSGRQFSNSRSEMNVSTLELGDSALYLCASSLVGQGREQYFGPGTRLTVT.